This T cell receptor beta chain came from a study of response to subunit inactivated influenza vaccine. V gave up 3 bases and J gave up 6 bases; unmatched junction bases: 3. Germline V gene lookup returns CDR1 DFQATT and CDR2 SNEGSKA (reference sequence). The CDR3 runs 14 residues. TCRdb reprocessed the RT-PCR reads via MiXCR and lists one record per CDR3 protein. This sample has under 850,000 distinct CDR3 sequences, with approximately 17% found just once. Study-wide findings and caveats: T cells newly recruited by each seasonal influenza vaccination are few, the authors suggested.

To note about this clonotype: Its specificity is unknown.

This receptor was taken from a man over 45 who received an inactivated influenza vaccine. The material was PBMCs from blood, obtained more than 4 days after vaccination. This sequence joins TRBV20-1 and TRBJ2-2; TRBD2 agrees at 11 bases. The CDR3 coding sequence is TGCAGTGCTAGTAGCGGGGGGGCGTCCGGGGAGCTGTTTTTT. Protein product: CSASSGGASGELFF.